This entry lists 7 T cell receptor beta chains sequenced from one sample in a study of identical twins. Via MiXCR, TCRdb re-called the 5' RACE reads, giving one row per CDR3 protein. Altogether under 250,000 distinct CDR3 sequences are present, 6.5% to 8.5% being singletons, with the ten largest covering approximately 2%. The sample was also reused in another study, on yellow fever vaccine responses in identical twins.

Sequences were obtained from memory (CD45RO+) T cells sorted from blood. These receptor sequences come from a woman aged 18-30 years in good health.

This clonotype was detected only a few times. This chain connects TRBV2 to TRBJ2-3, with D possibly matching TRBD2 (6 bases). V shed 1 base and J shed 5 bases, with 10 bases lying between them. Per germline, CDR1 SNHLY and CDR2 FYNNEI. This CDR3 comprises 14 residues. The CDR3 is CASSEGGAVDTQYF. Written as DNA, the CDR3 is TGTGCCAGCAGTGAAGGCGGGGCGGTAGATACGCAGTATTTT.

The V gene is TRBV6-1, the J gene TRBJ1-5; D is ambiguous. Germline-derived CDR1 and CDR2 are MNHNS and SASEGT. The CDR3 runs to 13 residues. V was pared by 3 bases and J by 2 bases, with 5 bases between. The DNA of the CDR3 is TGTGCCAGCAGTGACGGAGGCAATCAGCCCCAGCATTTT. Translating gives CASSDGGNQPQHF.

This clonotype was seen only a few times. The rearrangement joins TRBV7-3 to TRBJ2-1; 7 bases line up with TRBD2. The CDR3 is 15 residues long. Germline V lookup: CDR1 SGHTA, CDR2 FQGTGA. Unmatched junction bases numbered 8, after V lost 3 bases and J lost 6 bases. The CDR3 coding sequence is TGTGCCAGCAGCTTCGATCTAGCGGAATTCAATGAGCAGTTCTTC. Its protein is CASSFDLAEFNEQFF.

This clonotype has a count of ten or more. V gene TRBV3-1 combines with J gene TRBJ2-7; the match to TRBD2 covers 10 bases. Germline V gene sequence: CDR1 LGHDT, CDR2 YNNKEL (reference sequence). V lost 1 base to trimming and J lost 1 base; unmatched junction nucleotides: 1. There are 15 residues in the CDR3. The CDR3 is CASSQASGGSYEQYF. The CDR3 DNA sequence: TGTGCCAGCAGCCAAGCTAGCGGGGGTTCCTACGAGCAGTACTTC.

This clonotype has only a few counts. This chain joins TRBV5-6 and TRBJ1-5, with a tentative D call TRBD1 (5 bases). The CDR3 length is 13 residues. In germline, CDR1 is SGHDT, CDR2 YYEEEE. V was shortened by 3 bases and J by 7 bases, with 11 bases between the two germline ends. The CDR3 DNA reads TGTGCCAGCAGCTCGGCCCAGGGACAGCCCCAGCATTTT. Translating it yields CASSSAQGQPQHF. The complete variable domain, with remaining parts taken from reference TRBV5-6 and TRBJ1-5, reads DAGVTQSPTHLIKTRGQQVTLRCSPKSGHDTVSWYQQALGQGPQFIFQYYEEEERQRGNFPDRFSGHQFPNYSSELNVNALLLGDSALYLCASSSAQGQPQHFGDGTRLSIL.

This chain links TRBV11-2 with TRBJ1-5, with D hard to call. The germline V gene encodes CDR1 SGHAT and CDR2 FQNNGV. This CDR3 contains 14 residues. Trimming took off 2 bases at V and 6 bases at J, with 11 bases between the two ends. CDR3 region: CASSLSRQGQPQHF. The CDR3 bases are TGTGCCAGCAGCTTAAGTCGGCAAGGTCAGCCCCAGCATTTT.

This clonotype was found a few times. The gene calls are TRBV7-9 and TRBJ2-3, with D unresolved. CDR1 SEHNR and CDR2 FQNEAQ come from the germline V gene (reference sequence). The CDR3 has 12 residues. V shed 5 bases and J shed 5 bases, with 8 bases lying between them. The CDR3, as DNA: TGTGCCAGCAGCCCATCGTTAGATACGCAGTATTTT. This encodes CASSPSLDTQYF.